This TCR beta chain comes out of a study of cytomegalovirus exposure and HLA in healthy donors. Study-wide points: According to reports, the classifier identified cytomegalovirus status with high specificity and sensitivity. Most TCR beta V segments were productive about 87% or about 30% of the time in an earlier analysis. For most TCR sequences rarity was the rule, although some public TCRs occurred in many donors. In a later analysis, compared with equally common non-associated chains, HLA-associated beta chains were more expanded.

With 60 Vbeta and 13 Jbeta primers, the PCR was carried out. The assay was immunoSEQ multiplex PCR, and TCRdb's table has in-frame clones only and misses some. In the table there are 55,000 to 80,000 clones, approximately 71% of which are singletons. This CDR3 comprises 15 residues. Trimming took off 2 bases at V and 5 bases at J, with 17 bases between the two ends. Germline CDR1 is SGHRS and CDR2 is YFSETQ. As for this clone: Its antigen is as yet unknown.

Source material: PBMCs. The chain recombines TRBV5-1 with TRBJ2-7; tentatively, D is TRBD2 (5 bases). The origin of this receptor is a man aged 50-60 years in good health and CMV-seropositive. The CDR3 loop reads CASSLHSATWDEQYF. CDR3 bases: TGCGCCAGCAGCTTACATAGCGCGACTTGGGACGAGCAGTACTTC.